This T cell receptor (beta chain) comes out of a study of molecular identifiers for immune sequencing clone quantification (dated by TCRdb to the late 2010s). A note on the overall study: For a replicate experiment, the RNA from either around 20,000 or 100,000 naive CD8 T cells was divided into five aliquots, and four of those aliquots went on to sequencing. The study was a methods study using CD8 T cells to benchmark molecular-identifier clustering-based TCR repertoire sequencing (MIDCIRS) and TCR RNA copy counting. Study-wide findings and limitations: In CMV-specific effector cells, clones with more than 20 RNA copies accounted for over 99% of molecules, whereas in naive cells such clones accounted for under 1%. When barcode sub-clustering was omitted, TCR diversity was inflated by chimeric consensus sequences, with chimeras reaching as high as 47%. Modeling estimated 3 to 3.5 recovered TCR RNA copies per cell, compared with about 9.8 by digital PCR, which implies about 30% capture efficiency. Highly expanded clone sizes could be underestimated if identical TCR molecules share a barcode. Spiked-in Jurkat TCR RNA equivalent to a single cell was reported to be detectable even among 980,000 or so naive CD8 T cells. Naive libraries contained spiked-in Jurkat TCR RNA (approximately ten copies' worth), which is not part of the donor repertoire.

Preparation of the library involved PCR. Sequencing instrument: Illumina HiSeq 4000. Preparation of bulk TCR libraries followed a previously described approach, with the TCR primers listed in Table S5. Purification of total RNA was performed with the Qiagen AllPrep DNA/RNA kit. Reads from multiple sequencing runs of the same library were pooled before analysis. Per the authors' processing: Reads were retained only if the reads had an exact TCR constant sequence, and the retained reads were trimmed to 150 nt and grouped according to their 12-nt molecular barcodes. Reads inside each barcode group were sub-clustered using a 15% Levenshtein threshold, and a quality-weighted consensus sequence was constructed for each RNA molecule. Non-functional sequences were removed, as were lower-count sequences one edit away from another. Based on fitting two negative binomial distributions, any barcode sub-cluster with under 20% of the maximum read count was discarded. Starting from the raw public reads, TCRdb applied fastp trimming at Q25, assembled clones with MiXCR and retained in-frame beta chains. Every distinct CDR3 protein forms one entry, paired with its most common genes and DNA. Clone size and V and J calls follow TCRdb, not the original study. For this sample the table gives about 640,000 distinct CDR3 sequences, of which roughly 21% were detected only once. Of the sample, around 0.9% is held by the ten largest clones.

Libraries of naive CD8 T cells were built from approximately 20,000 to 1,000,000 sorted cells, with 10%, 30% or 50% of the purified RNA used. Naive CD8 T cells, defined as CD8+CD4-CCR7+CD45RA+, were FACS-sorted into RLT Plus buffer on a BD FACSAria II. Detection sensitivity was tested by spiking Jurkat RNA equal to approximately 9 TCR copies' worth into samples containing 20,000-1,000,000 naive CD8 T cells. Enrichment of CD8 T cells was done with RosetteSep CD8+ T Cell Enrichment Cocktail plus Ficoll-Paque, and ACK red cell lysis came afterward. From cysteine to phenylalanine, the CDR3 is 14 amino acids long. Only CDR3 DNA is held: 42 bases, read in frame from base 1. Via the germline V gene, CDR1 is MNHEY and CDR2 SVGAGI. On this clonotype itself: No cognate antigen has been identified for it. The junction does not match germline at one end; this may be a read error.

The sequence links TRBV6-5 to TRBJ2-7; the D segment is perhaps TRBD1 or TRBD2, each sharing 6 matched bases. What was sequenced was naive CD8+ T cells from blood, with Jurkat cell RNA spiked in. The cell subset or site label here, explained by the study, means: FACS-sorted CD8+CD4-CCR7+CD45RA+ naive T cells. The TCR was taken from a human donor in good health. Some libraries in this study had Jurkat cell RNA spiked in. The CDR3 reads as follows: CASSYSGGSNEQYF. The nucleotide sequence is TGTGCCAGCAGTTACTCCGGGGGCTCCAACGAGCAGTACTTC.